This T cell receptor (beta chain) originates from a study of blood T cell repertoires in COVID-19. Looking at the study overall: Specimens from acute and convalescent COVID-19 originated in the United States, Italy and Spain.

This table comes from immunoSEQ multiplex PCR, and its TCRdb copy is limited to in-frame clones, with some not included. The sample includes a few hundred thousand clones, roughly 86% of them seen just once. Germline loops: CDR1 PRHDT, CDR2 FYEKMQ (reference sequence). Losses at the gene ends were 4 bases for V and 7 bases for J; bases not matched to a gene: 12. This CDR3 has 17 residues. The genes are TRBV13 and TRBJ2-5, with 13 bases fitting TRBD2. The specimen was peripheral blood. The sequence derives from a woman aged 25 to 45 with acute or convalescent COVID-19. CDR3 sequence reads: CASSSRTSGSPAGTQYF. The CDR3 bases are TGTGCCAGCAGCTCCCGGACTAGCGGGAGCCCCGCAGGGACCCAGTACTTC.